The TCR beta chain described here comes from a study of blood T cells in healthy people across ages. The V end lost 7 bases, the J end lost 4 bases, and 17 bases lay between the germline ends. The germline V gene encodes CDR1 SGHRS and CDR2 YFSETQ. This CDR3 is 15 amino acids long. The use of a sample-barcoded 5' primer and a J-beta primer mix characterized a second PCR of roughly 6 to 11 cycles. Each CDR3 protein is one row after TCRdb ran MiXCR on the 5' RACE reads. Of 1.5 million to 1.9 million distinct CDR3 sequences listed, roughly 43% are singletons. The sample consisted of blood. The V and J genes are TRBV5-1 and TRBJ2-2, with D possibly TRBD1 on 6 matching bases. The receptor was isolated from a woman under 30 in good health. The CDR3 DNA reads TGCGCCAGCCACTACTCAGGACAGCTCACCGGGGAGCTGTTTTTT. Encoded protein: CASHYSGQLTGELFF. Combining the CDR3 with reference TRBV5-1 and TRBJ2-2 gives the whole variable domain KAGVTQTPRYLIKTRGQQVTLSCSPISGHRSVSWYQQTPGQGLQFLFEYFSETQRNKGNFPGRFSGRQFSNSRSEMNVSTLELGDSALYLCASHYSGQLTGELFFGEGSRLTVL.